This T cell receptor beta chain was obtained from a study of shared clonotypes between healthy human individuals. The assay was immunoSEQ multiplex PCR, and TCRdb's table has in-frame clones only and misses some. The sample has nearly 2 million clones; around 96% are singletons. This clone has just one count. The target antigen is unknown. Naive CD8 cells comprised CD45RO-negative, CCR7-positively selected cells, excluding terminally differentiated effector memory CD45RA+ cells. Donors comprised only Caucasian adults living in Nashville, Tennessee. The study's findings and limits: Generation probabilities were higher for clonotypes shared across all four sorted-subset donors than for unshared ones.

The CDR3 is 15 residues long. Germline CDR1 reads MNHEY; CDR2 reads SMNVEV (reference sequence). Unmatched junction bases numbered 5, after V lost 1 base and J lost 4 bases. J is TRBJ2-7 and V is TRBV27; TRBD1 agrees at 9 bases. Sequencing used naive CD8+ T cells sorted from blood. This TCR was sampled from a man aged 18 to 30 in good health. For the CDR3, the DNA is TGTGCCAGCAGTTTATACGGACAGGGGACATACGAGCAGTACTTC. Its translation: CASSLYGQGTYEQYF.